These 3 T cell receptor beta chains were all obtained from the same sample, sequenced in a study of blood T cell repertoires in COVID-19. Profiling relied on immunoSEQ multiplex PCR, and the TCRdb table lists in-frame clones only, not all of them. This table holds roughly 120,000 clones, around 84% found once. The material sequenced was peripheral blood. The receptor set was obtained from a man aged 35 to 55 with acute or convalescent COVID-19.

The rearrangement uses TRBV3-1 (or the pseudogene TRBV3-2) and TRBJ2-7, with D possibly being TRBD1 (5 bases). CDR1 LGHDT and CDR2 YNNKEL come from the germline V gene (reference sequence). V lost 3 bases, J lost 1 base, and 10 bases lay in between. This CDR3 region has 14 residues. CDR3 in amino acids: CASSQMQGSYEQYF. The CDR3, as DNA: TGTGCCAGCAGCCAGATGCAGGGATCCTACGAGCAGTACTTC.

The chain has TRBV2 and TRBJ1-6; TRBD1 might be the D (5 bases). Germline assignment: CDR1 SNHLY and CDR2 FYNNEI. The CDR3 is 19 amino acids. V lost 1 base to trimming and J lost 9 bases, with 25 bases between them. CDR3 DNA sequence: TGTGCCAGCAGTGAAGAGGGTTTGGTGTGGGGCCTAAGGGTTTCACCCCTCCACTTT. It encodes CASSEEGLVWGLRVSPLHF.

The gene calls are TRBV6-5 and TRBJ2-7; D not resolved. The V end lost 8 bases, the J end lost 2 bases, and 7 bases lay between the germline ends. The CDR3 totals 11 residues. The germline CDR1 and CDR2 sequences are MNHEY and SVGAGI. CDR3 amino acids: CASERAYEQYF. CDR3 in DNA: TGTGCCAGCGAACGGGCCTACGAGCAGTACTTC.